This TCR beta chain derives from a study of response to subunit inactivated influenza vaccine. TCRdb re-called the RT-PCR reads through MiXCR, storing one row per CDR3 protein. The table lists about 480,000 distinct CDR3 sequences, about 10% of them singletons, with over 9.5% in the top ten. The V end lost 3 bases, the J end lost 4 bases, and 16 bases lay between the germline ends. The CDR3 has 14 amino acids. Germline V gives CDR1 DFQATT, CDR2 SNEGSKA (reference sequence). The V gene is TRBV20-1, the J gene TRBJ2-7; D gene unclear. The TCR comes from a man aged 45-60 years who received an inactivated influenza vaccine. The sequenced sample was PBMCs from blood, obtained roughly 47 days after vaccination. The CDR3 sequence: CSASPGFDLYEQYF. The CDR3 nucleotides read TGCAGTGCTAGCCCCGGGTTTGACCTTTACGAGCAGTACTTC.